Given below is one TCR beta chain in context. The record originates from a study of blood T cell repertoires in COVID-19. As for the study in general: The study drew acute and convalescent COVID-19 samples from the United States, Italy and Spain.

Profiled with immunoSEQ multiplex PCR; TCRdb holds only in-frame clones, not every one. Of about 310,000 clones in the sample, 90% were seen once. V was clipped by 4 bases and J by 9 bases; unmatched bases: 6. This CDR3 is built from 14 residues. The germline V gene has CDR1 SGDLS and CDR2 YYNGEE. Enrolled through a virtual design, the participants were between roughly 18 and 90 years of age and came from fewer than 30 US areas. Clinical histories supplied by participants themselves formed the basis of cohort assignment. This rearrangement joins TRBV9 to TRBJ1-6; TRBD1 matches 8 bases. Sequenced: PBMCs or T cells enriched from blood (not recorded which). This sequence originates from a woman under 30 with acute COVID-19. Here the CDR3 DNA reads TGTGCCAGCAGCTCTGGACAGGGAAGTTCACCCCTCCACTTT. It encodes CASSSGQGSSPLHF.